This T cell receptor beta chain derives from a study of T-cell memory formation after mild COVID-19. Study results and caveats: Contracting CD4+ clones sat mainly in CM and EM; CD8+ in EMRA.

In germline, CDR1 is MNHEY, CDR2 SVGAGI. With 5 bases removed from V and 0 bases from J, the gap between germline ends came to 10 bases. This CDR3 spans 14 amino acids. TCRdb re-analysed the 5' RACE reads in MiXCR, keeping a single row per CDR3 protein. The sample yields approximately 560,000 distinct CDR3 sequences, around a sixth seen once. This clonotype came up many times. Its specificity is unknown. Sequencing was performed on PBMCs or a T cell subset sorted from them (not recorded which). This chain links TRBV6-5 with TRBJ1-1; tentative D call: TRBD1 (5 bases). This clonotype was obtained from an adult woman who had mild COVID-19 (a few samples of this study predate the infection). Cell type and time point are not known. The CDR3 coding sequence is TGTGCCAGCAGTCCCGACAGCCTGAACACTGAAGCTTTCTTT. This codes for CASSPDSLNTEAFF.